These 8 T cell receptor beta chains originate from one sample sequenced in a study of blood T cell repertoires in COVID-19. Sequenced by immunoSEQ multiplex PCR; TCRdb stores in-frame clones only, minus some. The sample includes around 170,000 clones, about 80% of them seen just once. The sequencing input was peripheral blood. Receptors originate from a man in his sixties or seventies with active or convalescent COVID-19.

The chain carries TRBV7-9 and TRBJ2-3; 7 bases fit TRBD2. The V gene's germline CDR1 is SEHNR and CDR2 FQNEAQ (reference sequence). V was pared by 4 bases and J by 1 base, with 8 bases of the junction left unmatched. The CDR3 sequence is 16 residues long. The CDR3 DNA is TGTGCCAGCAGCTGGGGAGGGGAAGTTGGCACAGATACGCAGTATTTT. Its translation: CASSWGGEVGTDTQYF.

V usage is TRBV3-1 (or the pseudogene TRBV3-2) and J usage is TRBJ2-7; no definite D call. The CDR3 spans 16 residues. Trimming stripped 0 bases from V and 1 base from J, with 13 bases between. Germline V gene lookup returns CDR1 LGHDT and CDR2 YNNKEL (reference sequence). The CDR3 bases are TGTGCCAGCAGCCAAGATCCTTACAGCTATTCCTACGAGCAGTACTTC. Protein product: CASSQDPYSYSYEQYF.

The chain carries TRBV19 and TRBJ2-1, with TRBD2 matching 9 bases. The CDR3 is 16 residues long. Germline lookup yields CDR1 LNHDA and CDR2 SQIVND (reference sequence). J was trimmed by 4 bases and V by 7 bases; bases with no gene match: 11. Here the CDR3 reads CASKWRSSGGYNEQFF. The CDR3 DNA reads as TGTGCCAGTAAATGGCGGAGCAGCGGGGGGTACAATGAGCAGTTCTTC.

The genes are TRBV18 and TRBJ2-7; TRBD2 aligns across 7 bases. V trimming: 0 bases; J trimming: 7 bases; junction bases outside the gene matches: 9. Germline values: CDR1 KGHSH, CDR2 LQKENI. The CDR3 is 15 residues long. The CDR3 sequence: CASSPPTSAGYEQYF. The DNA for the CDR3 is TGTGCCAGCTCACCACCTACTAGCGCCGGGTATGAGCAGTACTTC.

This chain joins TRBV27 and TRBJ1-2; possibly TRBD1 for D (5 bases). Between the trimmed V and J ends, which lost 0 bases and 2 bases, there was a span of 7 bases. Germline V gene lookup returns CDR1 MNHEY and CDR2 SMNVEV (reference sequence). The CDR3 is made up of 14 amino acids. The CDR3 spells CASSLSGRNYGYTF. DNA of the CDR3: TGTGCCAGCAGTTTATCGGGGCGGAACTATGGCTACACCTTC.

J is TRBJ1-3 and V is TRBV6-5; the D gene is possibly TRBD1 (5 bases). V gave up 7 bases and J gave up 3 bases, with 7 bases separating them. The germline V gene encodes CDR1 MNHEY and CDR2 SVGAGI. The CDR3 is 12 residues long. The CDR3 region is CASMTVGNTIYF. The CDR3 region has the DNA TGTGCCAGCATGACAGTTGGAAACACCATATATTTT.

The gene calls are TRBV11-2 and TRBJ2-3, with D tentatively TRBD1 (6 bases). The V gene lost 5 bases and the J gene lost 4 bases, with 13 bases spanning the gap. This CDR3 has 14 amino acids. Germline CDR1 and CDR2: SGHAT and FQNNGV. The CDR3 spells CASSMGHSADTQYF. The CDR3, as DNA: TGTGCCAGCAGCATGGGACATTCGGCAGATACGCAGTATTTT. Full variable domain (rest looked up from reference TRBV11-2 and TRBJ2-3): EAGVAQSPRYKIIEKRQSVAFWCNPISGHATLYWYQQILGQGPKLLIQFQNNGVVDDSQLPKDRFSAERLKGVDSTLKIQPAKLEDSAVYLCASSMGHSADTQYFGPGTRLTVL.

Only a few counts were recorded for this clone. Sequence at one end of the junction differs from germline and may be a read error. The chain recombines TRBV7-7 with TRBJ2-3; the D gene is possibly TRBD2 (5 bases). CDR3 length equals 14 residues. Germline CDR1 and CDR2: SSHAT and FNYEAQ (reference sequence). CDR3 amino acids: CASSLAPGADTQYF. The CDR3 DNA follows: TGTGCTAGCAGCTTAGCCCCCGGGGCAGATACGCAGTATTTT.